The sequence of this T cell receptor (beta chain) was determined in a study of blood T cell repertoires in COVID-19. Study-wide context: Acute-phase and convalescent COVID-19 samples originated in the United States, Italy and Spain.

There are 14 residues in the CDR3. V was shortened by 0 bases and J by 4 bases, with 10 bases between the two germline ends. Per germline, CDR1 WSHSY and CDR2 SAAADI. TCRdb keeps only in-frame clones here, not all; method: immunoSEQ multiplex PCR. Of about 480,000 clones listed, roughly 89% are singletons. Sequencing used peripheral blood. This receptor was identified in a man between 18 and 35 years old with COVID-19, enrolled during active disease. The V call is TRBV10-2, the J call TRBJ2-7; D is possibly TRBD1 (6 bases). The CDR3 DNA is TGCGCCAGCAGTGAGTCGACAGGAGGATACGAGCAGTACTTC. Translating it yields CASSESTGGYEQYF.